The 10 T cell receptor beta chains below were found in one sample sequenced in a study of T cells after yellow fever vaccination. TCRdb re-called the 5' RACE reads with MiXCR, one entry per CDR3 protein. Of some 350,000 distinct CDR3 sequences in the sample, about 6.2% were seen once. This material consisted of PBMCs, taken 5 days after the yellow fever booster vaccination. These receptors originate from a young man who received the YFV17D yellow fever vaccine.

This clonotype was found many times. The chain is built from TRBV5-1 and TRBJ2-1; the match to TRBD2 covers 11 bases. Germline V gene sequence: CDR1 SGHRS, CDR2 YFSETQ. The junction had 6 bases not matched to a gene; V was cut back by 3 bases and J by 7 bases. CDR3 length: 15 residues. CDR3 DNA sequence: TGCGCCAGCAGCTCTCCTAGCGGGGGGAGGAATGAGCAGTTCTTC. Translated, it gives CASSSPSGGRNEQFF.

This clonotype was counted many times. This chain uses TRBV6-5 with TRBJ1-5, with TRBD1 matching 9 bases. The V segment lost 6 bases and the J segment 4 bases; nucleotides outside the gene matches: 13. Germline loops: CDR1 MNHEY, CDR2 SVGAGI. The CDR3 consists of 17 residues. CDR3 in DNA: TGTGCCAGCAGCCAACCGTCGGGACAGGGACCAAATCAGCCCCAGCATTTT. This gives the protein CASSQPSGQGPNQPQHF.

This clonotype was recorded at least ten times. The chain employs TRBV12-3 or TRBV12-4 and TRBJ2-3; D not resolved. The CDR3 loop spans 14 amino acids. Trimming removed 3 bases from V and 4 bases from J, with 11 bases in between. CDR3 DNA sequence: TGTGCCAGCAGTTTGAGAAGAGGCCCAGATACGCAGTATTTT. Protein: CASSLRRGPDTQYF.

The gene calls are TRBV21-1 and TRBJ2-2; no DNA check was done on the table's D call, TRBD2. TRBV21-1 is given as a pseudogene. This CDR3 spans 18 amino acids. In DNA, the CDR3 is TGTGCCAGCAGCAATAACCCTAGCGGGTGGGCCGTTACCGGGGAGCTGTTTTTT. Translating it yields CASSNNPSGWAVTGELFF.

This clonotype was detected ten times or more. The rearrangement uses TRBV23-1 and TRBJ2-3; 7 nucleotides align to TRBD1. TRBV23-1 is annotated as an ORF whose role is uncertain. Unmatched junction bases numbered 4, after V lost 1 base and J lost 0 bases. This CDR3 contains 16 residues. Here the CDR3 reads CASSQCQGQSTDTQYF. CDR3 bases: TGCGCCAGCAGTCAATGCCAGGGACAGAGCACAGATACGCAGTATTTT.

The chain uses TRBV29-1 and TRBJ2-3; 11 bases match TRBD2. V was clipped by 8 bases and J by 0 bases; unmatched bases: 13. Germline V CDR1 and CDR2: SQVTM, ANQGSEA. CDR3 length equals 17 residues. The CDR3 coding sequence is TGCAGCACCACCAAAACTAGCGGGGGAACTAGCACAGATACGCAGTATTTT. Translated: CSTTKTSGGTSTDTQYF.

The CDR3 DNA reads as TGTGCCAGCAGCGCAGAGGGGGGTAGTGGGCAGTTCTTC. Residues: CASSAEGGSGQFF. The chain couples TRBV9 to TRBJ2-1; D might be TRBD1 or TRBD2, each matching 6 bases. Trimming left V 3 bases short and J 12 bases short, with 16 bases between. The germline CDR1 and CDR2 sequences are SGDLS and YYNGEE. CDR3 size: 13 residues.

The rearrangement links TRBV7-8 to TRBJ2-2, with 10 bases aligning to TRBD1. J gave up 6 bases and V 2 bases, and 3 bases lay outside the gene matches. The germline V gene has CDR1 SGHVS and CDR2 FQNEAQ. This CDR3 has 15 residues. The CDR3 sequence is CASSLTGQGAGELFF. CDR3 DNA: TGTGCCAGCAGCTTAACCGGACAGGGGGCCGGGGAGCTGTTTTTT.

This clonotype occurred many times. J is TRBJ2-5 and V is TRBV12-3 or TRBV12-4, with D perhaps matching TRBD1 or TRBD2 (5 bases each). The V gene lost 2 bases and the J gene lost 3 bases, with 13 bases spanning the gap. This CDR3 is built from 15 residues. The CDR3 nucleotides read TGTGCCAGCAGTTTAAGGGGACGAGTCAAAGAGACCCAGTACTTC. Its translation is CASSLRGRVKETQYF.

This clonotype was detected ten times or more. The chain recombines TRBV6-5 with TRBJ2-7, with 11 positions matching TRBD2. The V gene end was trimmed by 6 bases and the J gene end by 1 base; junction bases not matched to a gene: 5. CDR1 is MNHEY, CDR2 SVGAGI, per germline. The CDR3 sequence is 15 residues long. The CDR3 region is CASRPTSGSSYEQYF. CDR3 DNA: TGTGCCAGCAGGCCAACTAGCGGGAGTTCCTACGAGCAGTACTTC.